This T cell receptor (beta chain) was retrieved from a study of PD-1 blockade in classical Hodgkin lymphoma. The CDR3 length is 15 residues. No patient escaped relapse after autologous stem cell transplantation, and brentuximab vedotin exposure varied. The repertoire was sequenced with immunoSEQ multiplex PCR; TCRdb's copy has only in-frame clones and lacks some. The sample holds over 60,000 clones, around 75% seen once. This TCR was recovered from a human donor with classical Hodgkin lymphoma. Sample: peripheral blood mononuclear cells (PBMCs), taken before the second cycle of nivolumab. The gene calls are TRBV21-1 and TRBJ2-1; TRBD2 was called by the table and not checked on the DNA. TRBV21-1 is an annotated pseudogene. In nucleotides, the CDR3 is TGTGCCACGCACTCCGGGACTAGCAAGGCAGAGGAGCAGTTCTTC. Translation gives CATHSGTSKAEEQFF.